This TCR beta chain stems from a study of shared clonotypes between healthy human individuals. Clones were read by immunoSEQ multiplex PCR, and TCRdb kept only the in-frame ones, dropping some. The data contain a few million clones, around 93% of them singletons. This clone was detected a few times. Germline lookup yields CDR1 SQVTM and CDR2 ANQGSEA. The CDR3 has 12 amino acids. The V call is TRBV29-1, the J call TRBJ1-4; 8 bases agree with TRBD1. The sequenced sample consisted of naive CD4+ T cells from PBMCs. The subset denotes: CD45RA+ positively selected. The sequence was collected from a man aged 18 to 30 in good health. Some clones in this sample may be carry-over from other donors' samples. CDR3 loop: CSARQGSEKLFF. CDR3 bases: TGCAGTGCAAGACAGGGGAGTGAAAAACTGTTTTTT.